The following is a T cell receptor (beta chain) sequence with its context. As yet, its antigen is unknown. This specimen comes from a study of cytomegalovirus exposure and HLA in healthy donors. PCR employed 60 Vbeta and 13 Jbeta primers. Assay: immunoSEQ multiplex PCR; the TCRdb copy retains only in-frame clones and omits some. The repertoire has about 170,000 clones, under 80% of them found once; the top ten carry under 15%. Study-level points and caveats: Certain sequence variants were highly shared and formed a cluster, and this cluster was likely a sequencing artifact.

The CDR3 has 18 amino acids. Germline trimming cut 5 bases from V and 2 bases from J; bases unmatched to any gene: 13. Germline V gives CDR1 SGHVS, CDR2 FNYEAQ. Sequencing input: PBMCs. The TCR comes from a woman between 50 and 59 years old in good health and CMV-seropositive. The rearrangement uses TRBV7-6 and TRBJ1-1; 11 bases map to TRBD1. CDR3 protein: CASSRITGTGGLNTEAFF. The DNA of the CDR3 is TGTGCCAGCAGCCGTATTACCGGGACAGGGGGACTAAACACTGAAGCTTTCTTT.